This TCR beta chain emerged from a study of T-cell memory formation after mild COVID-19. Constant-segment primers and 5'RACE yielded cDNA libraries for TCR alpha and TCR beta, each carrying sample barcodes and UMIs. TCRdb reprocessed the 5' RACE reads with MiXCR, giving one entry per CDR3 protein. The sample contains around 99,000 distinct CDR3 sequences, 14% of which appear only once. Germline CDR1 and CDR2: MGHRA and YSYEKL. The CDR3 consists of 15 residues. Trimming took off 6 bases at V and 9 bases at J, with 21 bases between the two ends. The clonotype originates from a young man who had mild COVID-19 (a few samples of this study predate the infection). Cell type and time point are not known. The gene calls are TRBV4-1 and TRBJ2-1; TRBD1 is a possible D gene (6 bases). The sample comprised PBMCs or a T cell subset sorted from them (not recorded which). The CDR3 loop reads CASRHRGSGDVEQFF. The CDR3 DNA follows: TGCGCCAGCAGACACCGAGGTTCAGGGGACGTTGAGCAGTTCTTC.